The sequence of this T cell receptor (beta chain) was determined in a study of T cells in Graves' hyperthyroidism and ophthalmopathy. Study-level findings and limits: Stable hyperthyroidism and ophthalmopathy were separated using 13 V-J signatures. Among thyroid clonotypes expanded above 0.001, most also appeared in blood.

Note on this clonotype: Its specificity is not known.

Amplification of TCR beta CDR3 regions was performed using RNA transcripts as template. The primer set for the first-round RT-PCR of the TCR CDR3 was HTBI. TCRdb independently ran MiXCR on the multiplex PCR reads; one entry per CDR3 protein. The data contain hundreds of thousands of distinct CDR3 sequences, around 14% of them singletons. There are 15 residues in the CDR3. CDR1 and CDR2 (germline): MDHEN, SYDVKM. V shed 6 bases and J 6 bases; nucleotides not matched to a gene: 10. Criteria for exclusion of patients were uncontrolled infection, other autoimmune disease, pregnancy or lactation. This TCR was recovered from a woman in her 30s with Graves' hyperthyroidism. The chain employs TRBV28 and TRBJ2-3; 9 positions match TRBD1. The specimen was blood. The CDR3 region is CASSPSGTGKDTQYF. The CDR3 nucleotides read TGTGCCAGCAGCCCAAGCGGGACAGGGAAGGATACGCAGTATTTT.